This T cell receptor beta chain was captured in a study of shared clonotypes between healthy human individuals. TCRdb's table, derived via immunoSEQ multiplex PCR, lists solely in-frame clones and lacks some. The profile shows roughly 500,000 clones, about 96% of them singletons. CD4+ cells yielded CD45RA+ naive and CD45RA-negative memory subsets. The CDR3 has 15 amino acids. Per germline, CDR1 SEHNR and CDR2 FQNEAQ (reference sequence). The ends were cut back, 3 bases at V and 7 bases at J, with 16 bases in the middle. The specimen was naive CD4+ T cells sorted from blood. Subset noted: CD45RA+ positively selected. J is TRBJ2-1 and V is TRBV7-9; D is possibly TRBD1 or TRBD2 (5 bases each). The receptor was derived from a woman aged 25 to 39 in good health. The CDR3 sequence: CASSLWDHLSNEQFF. In DNA, the CDR3 is TGTGCCAGCAGCTTGTGGGACCACTTAAGTAATGAGCAGTTCTTC.